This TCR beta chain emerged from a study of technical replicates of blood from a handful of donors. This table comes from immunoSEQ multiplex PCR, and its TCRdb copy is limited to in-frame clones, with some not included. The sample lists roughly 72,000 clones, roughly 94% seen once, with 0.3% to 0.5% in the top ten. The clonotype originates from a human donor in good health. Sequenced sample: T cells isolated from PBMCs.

The CDR3 protein is CASSRDSYNYGYTF. The CDR3 DNA is TGTGCCAGCTCACGGGACAGTTATAACTATGGCTACACCTTC. This chain joins TRBV18 and TRBJ1-2; 7 positions match TRBD1. Germline trimming cut 4 bases from V and 1 base from J; bases unmatched to any gene: 3. CDR1 is KGHSH and CDR2 is LQKENI in the germline V gene. The CDR3 length is 14 residues.